The 4 T cell receptor beta chains below were found in one sample sequenced in a study of T cell responses to AZD1222 COVID-19 vaccine. Produced via immunoSEQ multiplex PCR; TCRdb's table is partial and in-frame only. The data hold some 150,000 clones, with around 86% observed a single time. The source was peripheral blood, collected on day 0 of MenACWY control vaccination. Receptors were obtained from an adult in good health.

The J gene is TRBJ1-2, the V gene TRBV19; D uncertain. The CDR3 sequence is 13 residues long. V was cut by 6 bases and J by 2 bases, with 10 bases left in between. CDR1 is LNHDA and CDR2 is SQIVND in the germline V gene (reference sequence). For the CDR3, the DNA is TGTGCCAGTAGGCGGGGTCTCAACTATGGCTACACCTTC. This translates into CASRRGLNYGYTF.

The V gene is TRBV2, the J gene TRBJ2-5; D is unclear. Germline assignment: CDR1 SNHLY and CDR2 FYNNEI. The V gene lost 6 bases and the J gene lost 8 bases, with 10 bases spanning the gap. This CDR3 is built from 11 residues. This CDR3 is CASRISPTQYF. As DNA, the CDR3 is TGTGCCAGCAGAATAAGTCCAACCCAGTACTTC.

The chain combines TRBV6-5 with TRBJ1-5; 8 bases fit TRBD1. The V segment lost 7 bases and the J segment 0 bases; nucleotides outside the gene matches: 5. In germline, CDR1 is MNHEY, CDR2 SVGAGI. This CDR3 is built from 15 residues. CDR3 loop: CASNLDRDSNQPQHF. Here the CDR3 DNA reads TGTGCCAGCAACCTGGACAGGGATAGCAATCAGCCCCAGCATTTT.

CDR3 protein: CATSVSMDRETQYF. The DNA of the CDR3 is TGTGCCACCAGTGTTTCGATGGACAGAGAGACCCAGTACTTC. The rearrangement joins TRBV24-1 to TRBJ2-5; tentatively, D is TRBD1 (6 bases). CDR1 is KGHDR and CDR2 is SFDVKD in the germline V gene. Trimming left V 5 bases short and J 4 bases short, with 13 bases between. This CDR3 spans 14 amino acids.